This passage covers 6 T cell receptor beta chains from one sample sequenced in a study of CD8 T cells in Susac syndrome. Random hexamers served to reverse transcribe roughly 0.5 to 1 ug RNA. TCRdb fed the immunoSEQ multiplex PCR reads into MiXCR, producing one record per CDR3 protein. The data show roughly 80,000 distinct CDR3 sequences, roughly 93% seen once. Source material: CD8+ T cells from PBMCs. Receptor source: a human donor in good health.

This clonotype was seen just once. This sequence joins TRBV20-1 and TRBJ2-6; TRBD1 is a possible D gene (6 bases). V was clipped by 3 bases and J by 0 bases, with 9 bases between them. Germline CDR1 is DFQATT and CDR2 is SNEGSKA (reference sequence). The CDR3 totals 15 residues. CDR3 residues: CSARTGLSGANVLTF. The DNA of the CDR3 is TGCAGTGCTAGGACAGGCCTCTCTGGGGCCAACGTCCTGACTTTC.

The chain is built from TRBV9 and TRBJ1-1, with D possibly being TRBD1 (5 bases). Germline V lookup: CDR1 SGDLS, CDR2 YYNGEE. The CDR3 consists of 15 residues. Trimming left V 6 bases short and J 0 bases short, with 15 bases between. The CDR3 DNA sequence: TGTGCCAGCACCGGGACCGCGAAAATGAACACTGAAGCTTTCTTT. Protein sequence: CASTGTAKMNTEAFF. The full variable domain, completed using reference TRBV9 and TRBJ1-1, is DSGVTQTPKHLITATGQRVTLRCSPRSGDLSVYWYQQSLDQGLQFLIQYYNGEERAKGNILERFSAQQFPDLHSELNLSSLELGDSALYFCASTGTAKMNTEAFFGQGTRLTVV.

The gene calls are TRBV13 and TRBJ2-4; possible D gene TRBD1, 5 bases. V lost 5 bases and J 6 bases, leaving 17 bases between the germline ends. The CDR3 has 15 residues. Germline assignment: CDR1 PRHDT and CDR2 FYEKMQ (reference sequence). The CDR3 region has the DNA TGTGCCAGCAGCCCAGAGCCAGGGTTCGGAAACATTCAGTACTTC. It codes for CASSPEPGFGNIQYF.

The chain has TRBV14 and TRBJ2-1, with 8 bases identical to TRBD1. CDR1 is SGHDN and CDR2 is FVKESK in the germline V gene. Trimming removed 2 bases from V and 8 bases from J; junction bases left unmatched: 8. The CDR3 has 15 residues. The CDR3 sequence is CASSQTWTGRDEQFF. Here the CDR3 DNA reads TGTGCCAGCAGCCAAACCTGGACAGGGCGGGATGAGCAGTTCTTC.

The J gene is TRBJ1-2, the V gene TRBV20-1; D is perhaps TRBD1 (6 bases). The V end lost 0 bases, the J end lost 5 bases, and 19 bases lay between the germline ends. Germline V gene sequence: CDR1 DFQATT, CDR2 SNEGSKA (reference sequence). There are 16 residues in the CDR3. In DNA, the CDR3 is TGCAGTGCTAGAGATCAGTGGTTTGGGGGCCAATATGGCTACACCTTC. This gives the protein CSARDQWFGGQYGYTF.

The chain employs TRBV4-3 and TRBJ2-7; possibly TRBD2 for D (6 bases). This CDR3 comprises 15 residues. Germline lookup yields CDR1 LGHNA and CDR2 YSLEER. Trimming stripped 0 bases from V and 1 base from J, with 10 bases between. Written as DNA, the CDR3 is TGCGCCAGCAGCCAAGAATTCGGGGGATCCTACGAGCAGTACTTC. Protein sequence: CASSQEFGGSYEQYF.